This passage covers 8 T cell receptor beta chains from one sample sequenced in a study of cytomegalovirus exposure and HLA in healthy donors. Use of 60 Vbeta and 13 Jbeta primers characterized the PCR. Sequencing used immunoSEQ multiplex PCR; TCRdb keeps in-frame clones, though not all of them. Of about 140,000 clones listed, 77% are singletons. Sequenced sample: PBMCs. Receptor source: a male donor in good health and CMV-seronegative.

The V and J genes are TRBV5-1 and TRBJ1-2; a weak D match, TRBD1 (6 bases). Germline CDR1 SGHRS, CDR2 YFSETQ. Deletions cut 2 bases from V and 4 bases from J, with 12 bases between. The CDR3 contains 14 residues. CDR3 residues: CASSLEGHSYGYTF. The CDR3 region has the DNA TGCGCCAGCAGCTTAGAGGGACACAGCTATGGCTACACCTTC.

This clone was counted a single time. CDR3 sequence reads: CASTLNQGYEQYF. In DNA form, the CDR3 reads TGTGCCAGCACCCTCAACCAGGGCTACGAGCAGTACTTC. V and J are TRBV5-6 and TRBJ2-7, with a weak D call TRBD1 (5 bases). There are 13 residues in the CDR3. With 6 bases removed from V and 3 bases from J, the gap between germline ends came to 13 bases. Germline loops: CDR1 SGHDT, CDR2 YYEEEE.

This chain joins TRBV29-1 and TRBJ2-6; TRBD1 is a possible D gene (5 bases). This CDR3 contains 15 residues. The germline CDR1 and CDR2 sequences are SQVTM and ANQGSEA. V lost 1 base, J lost 4 bases, and 11 bases lay in between. The CDR3, as DNA: TGCAGCGTTGAAGCCCAGGGAAACGGGGCCAACGTCCTGACTTTC. Residues: CSVEAQGNGANVLTF.

V gene TRBV9 combines with J gene TRBJ1-2; TRBD1 might be the D (6 bases). This CDR3 is built from 14 residues. With 4 bases removed from V and 1 base from J, the gap between germline ends came to 11 bases. Germline CDR1 is SGDLS and CDR2 is YYNGEE. The CDR3 region has the DNA TGTGCCAGCAGCACACCACAGGGTAACTATGGCTACACCTTC. Translation: CASSTPQGNYGYTF.

The rearrangement joins TRBV19 to TRBJ1-4; D gene ambiguous. Germline CDR1 LNHDA, CDR2 SQIVND (reference sequence). V lost 3 bases to trimming and J lost 15 bases, with 17 bases between them. The CDR3 runs 13 residues. The CDR3: CASSMILSGGVFF. The CDR3, as DNA: TGTGCCAGTAGTATGATTCTCAGTGGCGGTGTGTTTTTT.

The rearrangement joins TRBV9 to TRBJ2-7; 13 bases are a match to TRBD2. V lost 2 bases, J lost 2 bases, and 13 bases stayed unmatched. Germline V CDR1 and CDR2: SGDLS, YYNGEE. This CDR3 is built from 19 residues. In DNA form, the CDR3 reads TGTGCCAGCAGCGTTGGTACCGGGACTAGCGGGGCGCCGCCCTACGAGCAGTACTTC. It specifies CASSVGTGTSGAPPYEQYF.

This chain's CDR3 is CASSFSGEGTEAFF. CDR3 nucleotide sequence: TGCGCCAGCAGCTTCTCAGGGGAGGGCACTGAAGCTTTCTTT. This chain links TRBV5-1 with TRBJ1-1, with D tentatively TRBD1 (6 bases). Germline V gives CDR1 SGHRS, CDR2 YFSETQ. The V end was cut by 2 bases, the J end by 4 bases, with 12 bases between. The CDR3 has 14 amino acids.

The chain is built from TRBV27 and TRBJ2-7; the match to TRBD1 covers 7 bases. Germline CDR1 is MNHEY and CDR2 is SMNVEV (reference sequence). V gave up 2 bases and J gave up 2 bases; unmatched junction bases: 9. CDR3 length: 16 residues. The CDR3 coding sequence is TGTGCCAGCAGTTTAACAGGGGATTCCCTAGCCTACGAGCAGTACTTC. Translated, it gives CASSLTGDSLAYEQYF.